Listed below are T cell receptor beta chains from one sample, sequenced in a study of T cell responses to AZD1222 COVID-19 vaccine. This table comes from immunoSEQ multiplex PCR, and its TCRdb copy is limited to in-frame clones, with some not included. The repertoire holds more than 150,000 clones, 75% to 90% seen once, with just under 7% in the top ten. Sample: peripheral blood, taken after recovery from COVID-19. These TCRs come from an adult who had recovered from COVID-19. Each CDR3 is given with its conserved first and last residue. D genes are given only for firm matches. Rows may omit the clone size; those that give it use once, few, many or a size class.

length,size,V,D,J,CDR3,DNA
15,NA,TRBV27,NA,TRBJ2-1,CASSSSGTVRNEQFF,TGTGCCAGCAGTTCATCCGGGACGGTACGCAATGAGCAGTTCTTC
13,NA,TRBV28,NA,TRBJ2-3,CASSLSGADTQYF,TGTGCCAGCAGTTTATCCGGGGCAGATACGCAGTATTTT
14,NA,TRBV9,TRBD1,TRBJ1-2,CASSVDLTGVGYTF,TGTGCCAGCAGCGTAGACTTGACAGGGGTTGGCTACACCTTC
15,NA,TRBV4-1,NA,TRBJ2-7,CASSLEGAAQSEQYF,TGCGCCAGCAGCCTGGAGGGGGCCGCCCAGTCCGAGCAGTACTTC
15,once,TRBV5-6,NA,TRBJ1-3,CASSVVDISGNTIYF,TGTGCCAGCAGCGTTGTCGACATCTCTGGAAACACCATATATTTT
14,NA,TRBV7-8,TRBD1,TRBJ1-2,CASSKTGTGGASAF,TGTGCCAGCAGCAAGACCGGGACAGGGGGCGCCTCGGCCTTC
15,NA,TRBV6-5,NA,TRBJ1-1,CASSSAPPENTEAFF,TGTGCCAGCAGTTCGGCTCCCCCAGAGAACACTGAAGCTTTCTTT
14,NA,TRBV27,NA,TRBJ2-7,CASSLRPGSYEQYF,TGTGCCAGCAGTCTCCGACCAGGGTCCTACGAGCAGTACTTC
17,NA,TRBV9,NA,TRBJ2-3,CASSVGIGGGHTDTQYF,TGTGCCAGCAGCGTAGGAATAGGAGGGGGTCACACAGATACGCAGTATTTT
16,NA,TRBV4-1,TRBD1,TRBJ1-2,CASSQDRTGVTHGYTF,TGCGCCAGCAGCCAAGACCGGACAGGAGTGACTCATGGCTACACCTTC
15,few,TRBV7-3,NA,TRBJ1-6,CASSSQGGMSSPLHF,TGTGCCAGCAGCTCCCAGGGAGGGATGAGTTCACCCCTCCACTTT
17,once,TRBV4-3,TRBD1,TRBJ2-4,CASSPRGQGVAKNIQYF,TGCGCCAGCAGCCCCAGAGGACAGGGGGTAGCCAAAAACATTCAGTACTTC
15,NA,TRBV2,TRBD1,TRBJ2-5,CASSYATGSQETQYF,TGTGCCAGCAGTTACGCGACAGGGAGCCAAGAGACCCAGTACTTC
14,NA,TRBV27,NA,TRBJ2-5,CASRMGLGRETQYF,TGTGCCAGCAGAATGGGGTTGGGGCGAGAGACCCAGTACTTC
14,NA,TRBV28,NA,TRBJ2-2,CASSFGSGTGELFF,TGTGCCAGCAGTTTTGGTTCTGGAACCGGGGAGCTGTTTTTT
15,once,TRBV3-1/TRBV3-2,TRBD2,TRBJ2-5,CASSRSVGGEETQYF,TGTGCCAGCAGCCGCAGCGTGGGGGGGGAAGAGACCCAGTACTTC
15,NA,TRBV11-3,NA,TRBJ1-6,CASSLSGTANSPLHF,TGTGCCAGCAGCTTATCGGGGACGGCCAATTCACCCCTCCACTTT
14,NA,TRBV15,NA,TRBJ2-6,CATSSSSGANVLTF,TGTGCCACCAGCTCGAGCTCTGGGGCCAACGTCCTGACTTTC
15,NA,TRBV2,NA,TRBJ2-1,CASSEAAGESAEQFF,TGTGCCAGCAGTGAAGCGGCAGGGGAGTCGGCTGAGCAGTTCTTC
14,NA,TRBV6-2/TRBV6-3,NA,TRBJ1-5,CASSQRQSNQPQHF,TGTGCCAGCAGTCAAAGACAGAGCAATCAGCCCCAGCATTTT
16,NA,TRBV18,TRBD2,TRBJ2-7,CASSQALRLAGHEQYF,TGTGCCAGCTCACAGGCCCTCCGACTAGCGGGGCACGAGCAGTACTTC
15,NA,TRBV5-1,TRBD1,TRBJ2-7,CASSFGGQDSYEQYF,TGCGCCAGCAGCTTCGGGGGACAGGATAGCTACGAGCAGTACTTC
12,NA,TRBV24-1,NA,TRBJ2-5,CATSGQGETQYF,TGTGCCACCAGTGGGCAGGGGGAGACCCAGTACTTC
15,NA,TRBV7-6,NA,TRBJ1-2,CASSLAPRGADGYTF,TGTGCCAGCAGCTTAGCGCCCCGGGGGGCGGACGGCTACACCTTC
11,NA,TRBV7-9,NA,TRBJ1-1,CASGEGPEAFF,TGTGCCAGCGGCGAAGGCCCCGAAGCTTTCTTT
16,NA,TRBV5-4,TRBD2,TRBJ2-1,CASSATSGGIDNEQFF,TGTGCCAGCAGCGCGACTAGCGGGGGAATAGACAATGAGCAGTTCTTC
15,NA,TRBV9,TRBD1,TRBJ1-2,CASSTTGQGGDGYTF,TGTGCCAGCAGCACTACGGGACAGGGAGGCGATGGCTACACCTTC
12,few,TRBV5-1,NA,TRBJ2-5,CASSPQRETQYF,TGCGCCAGCAGCCCCCAGCGGGAGACCCAGTACTTC
15,NA,TRBV2,NA,TRBJ1-6,CASTTRGALRSPLHF,TGTGCCAGCACCACAAGGGGGGCCCTAAGATCACCCCTCCACTTT
12,few,TRBV2,NA,TRBJ2-7,CASTGNSYEQYF,TGTGCCAGCACAGGGAATTCCTACGAGCAGTACTTC
16,NA,TRBV4-2,TRBD2,TRBJ2-1,CASTRSAGGSYNEQFF,TGTGCCAGCACGCGTTCTGCGGGAGGGTCGTACAATGAGCAGTTCTTC
13,NA,TRBV19,NA,TRBJ2-7,CASSMGFLYEQYF,TGTGCCAGTAGTATGGGCTTCCTCTACGAGCAGTACTTC
15,NA,TRBV7-8,NA,TRBJ1-2,CASSRATTPNYGYTF,TGTGCCAGCAGTCGGGCGACTACCCCTAACTATGGCTACACCTTC
15,NA,TRBV9,NA,TRBJ1-1,CASSVLNVASTEAFF,TGTGCCAGCAGCGTTCTTAACGTCGCGAGCACTGAAGCTTTCTTT
14,NA,TRBV5-4,NA,TRBJ2-7,CASSFLSGSDEQYF,TGTGCCAGCAGCTTCCTCTCCGGGAGTGACGAGCAGTACTTC
14,NA,TRBV5-1,TRBD2,TRBJ2-7,CASKTSGGSYEQYF,TGCGCCAGCAAGACTAGCGGGGGATCCTACGAGCAGTACTTC
15,once,TRBV10-1,NA,TRBJ2-3,CASSEYGTPRDTQYF,TGCGCCAGCAGTGAATACGGGACGCCGCGGGATACGCAGTATTTT